One sample yielded the 18 T cell receptor beta chains listed below, sequenced in a study of Graves' ophthalmopathy and Graves' hyperthyroidism (dated by TCRdb to 2017 to 2018). The sequencer was an Illumina HiSeq 2000. For repertoire sequencing, TCR beta CDR3 regions were amplified from RNA transcripts. A first-round RT-PCR used HTBI primers with the Qiagen OneStep RT-PCR kit, followed by a second-round multiplex PCR, size selection and purification. The public reads were reanalyzed by TCRdb: fastp trimming at Q25, MiXCR alignment, in-frame beta chains only. Each entry merges the rows of one CDR3 protein and shows their most common DNA and genes. The sample table holds over 150,000 distinct CDR3 sequences, of which under 40% were seen once. Of the sample, 5.8% falls within the top ten clones. The sample comprised peripheral blood. Every receptor here comes from a woman aged 35 to 49 with Graves' ophthalmopathy. Donor details come from another sample of the same person, matched by shared clones.

Ten or more counts support this clonotype. This sequence joins TRBV12-3 or TRBV12-4 and TRBJ1-3; D may be TRBD1 (6 bases). Trimming stripped 5 bases from V and 0 bases from J, with 14 bases between. The CDR3 sequence is 16 residues long. The CDR3 spells CASSLTGQNSGNTIYF. The CDR3, as DNA: TGTGCCAGCAGTCTGACCGGACAGAACTCTGGAAACACCATATATTTT.

The chain links TRBV11-2 to TRBJ1-1; 8 positions agree with TRBD1. Germline loops: CDR1 SGHAT, CDR2 FQNNGV. V gave up 3 bases and J gave up 11 bases; unmatched junction bases: 2. CDR3 length: 11 residues. The CDR3 sequence: CASSLTGDAFF. The CDR3 bases are TGTGCCAGCAGCTTGACAGGGGATGCTTTCTTT. Combining the CDR3 with reference TRBV11-2 and TRBJ1-1 gives the whole variable domain EAGVAQSPRYKIIEKRQSVAFWCNPISGHATLYWYQQILGQGPKLLIQFQNNGVVDDSQLPKDRFSAERLKGVDSTLKIQPAKLEDSAVYLCASSLTGDAFFGQGTRLTVV.

There are many counts of this clonotype. V gene TRBV12-3 or TRBV12-4 combines with J gene TRBJ1-2; D possibly corresponds to TRBD1 (5 bases). The CDR3 covers 13 residues. Trimming pared 2 bases from V and 3 bases from J, leaving 7 bases between. In nucleotides, the CDR3 is TGTGCCAGCAGTTTAAAAGGGGACTATGGCTACACCTTC. Translated: CASSLKGDYGYTF.

The chain combines TRBV20-1 with TRBJ2-5; TRBD1 matches 10 bases. V shed 4 bases, J shed 5 bases, and the junction held 10 bases outside the gene matches. The CDR3 has 15 residues. Germline V gene sequence: CDR1 DFQATT, CDR2 SNEGSKA (reference sequence). CDR3 sequence: CSAKLGQGIWETQYF. In DNA form, the CDR3 reads TGCAGTGCTAAGTTGGGACAGGGGATATGGGAGACCCAGTACTTC.

The chain links TRBV28 to TRBJ2-5; TRBD2 might be the D (7 bases). The CDR3 has 14 amino acids. CDR1 and CDR2 from the germline V gene are MDHEN and SYDVKM. V was trimmed by 9 bases and J by 5 bases, leaving 19 bases between them. The chain's CDR3 is CASRRGGASETQYF. The DNA of the CDR3 is TGTGCCAGTCGCCGTGGGGGGGCAAGTGAGACCCAGTACTTC.

At least ten counts were recorded for this clonotype. The chain is built from TRBV6-5 and TRBJ1-2, with D hard to call. Trimming removed 8 bases at V and 4 bases at J, with 8 bases between. The length of the CDR3 is 11 residues. Germline V gives CDR1 MNHEY, CDR2 SVGAGI. The CDR3 DNA is TGTGCCAGCTACACTAGCTATGGCTACACCTTC. Protein sequence: CASYTSYGYTF.

This clonotype was counted between two and nine times. Here the CDR3 DNA reads TGTGCCAGCAGTGGACTCCACTTCGACAATCAGCCCCAGCATTTT. Translating gives CASSGLHFDNQPQHF. The V gene is TRBV6-1, the J gene TRBJ1-5, with D uncertain. Germline lookup yields CDR1 MNHNS and CDR2 SASEGT. V dropped 4 bases and J dropped 3 bases, with 13 bases sitting between them. The CDR3 extends over 15 amino acids.

This clonotype was counted many times. Germline and junction disagree at one end, which may indicate a read error. The J gene is TRBJ1-2, the V gene TRBV5-1; D is ambiguous. Looked up from germline, CDR1 is SGHRS and CDR2 is YFSETQ. The CDR3 is made up of 16 amino acids. CDR3 bases: TGCGCCAACAGCTTGCGTGGCAGCTATACTAACTATGGCTACACCTTC. It is translated as CANSLRGSYTNYGYTF.

This clonotype was detected many times. The rearrangement uses TRBV4-1 and TRBJ2-2, with 8 positions matching TRBD1. The V gene end was trimmed by 1 base and the J gene end by 4 bases; junction bases not matched to a gene: 11. Per germline, CDR1 MGHRA and CDR2 YSYEKL. This CDR3 has 18 residues. The CDR3 coding sequence is TGCGCCAGCAGCCAAGGTGGTGCAGAAACAGGGGGCACCGGGGAGCTGTTTTTT. It translates to CASSQGGAETGGTGELFF.

This chain joins TRBV5-1 and TRBJ2-7; tentative D call: TRBD2 (6 bases). From germline, CDR1 is SGHRS and CDR2 YFSETQ. The germline V and J ends were trimmed by 4 bases and 4 bases, with 15 bases remaining between them. The CDR3 loop spans 14 amino acids. The CDR3 sequence: CASSPGLLGYEQYF. The CDR3, as DNA: TGCGCCAGCAGCCCCGGACTATTGGGGTACGAGCAGTACTTC.

This chain joins TRBV11-2 and TRBJ1-5, with D possibly TRBD1 on 6 matching bases. Deletions cut 6 bases from V and 2 bases from J, with 17 bases between. The germline CDR1 and CDR2 sequences are SGHAT and FQNNGV. The CDR3 runs to 16 residues. CDR3 sequence (DNA): TGTGCCAGCAGTCAAACTACAGGGCTGGGCAATCAGCCCCAGCATTTT. It encodes CASSQTTGLGNQPQHF. The whole variable domain, filled in from reference TRBV11-2 and TRBJ1-5, reads EAGVAQSPRYKIIEKRQSVAFWCNPISGHATLYWYQQILGQGPKLLIQFQNNGVVDDSQLPKDRFSAERLKGVDSTLKIQPAKLEDSAVYLCASSQTTGLGNQPQHFGDGTRLSIL.

This sequence joins TRBV7-2 and TRBJ2-7; TRBD1 matches 7 bases. The CDR3 consists of 14 residues. Looked up from germline, CDR1 is SGHTA and CDR2 is FQGNSA. V trimming: 5 bases; J trimming: 5 bases; junction bases outside the gene matches: 9. CDR3 loop: CASSPSTGTNEQYF. The CDR3 nucleotides read TGTGCCAGCAGCCCTTCGACAGGGACCAACGAGCAGTACTTC.

This clonotype has ten or more counts. The rearrangement uses TRBV7-2 and TRBJ2-5; TRBD1 aligns across 8 bases. V lost 6 bases, J lost 5 bases, and 11 bases stayed unmatched. The V gene's germline CDR1 is SGHTA and CDR2 FQGNSA. The CDR3 covers 15 residues. In DNA form, the CDR3 reads TGTGCCAGCAGTTTGAGGACAGGGTTCGTCGAGACCCAGTACTTC. Protein product: CASSLRTGFVETQYF.

This chain joins TRBV5-4 and TRBJ2-7, with 14 bases lining up with TRBD2. The CDR3 has 17 residues. Trimming removed 3 bases from V and 3 bases from J; junction bases left unmatched: 8. CDR1 and CDR2 from the germline V gene are SGHNT and YYREEE (reference sequence). The CDR3 protein is CASSSGLAGAGNYEQYF. Written as DNA, the CDR3 is TGTGCCAGCAGCTCGGGACTAGCGGGAGCGGGGAACTACGAGCAGTACTTC.

This clonotype came up many times. V and J are TRBV5-6 and TRBJ2-5; D is unresolved. The CDR3 has 12 residues. CDR1 and CDR2 from the germline V gene are SGHDT and YYEEEE. With 4 bases removed from V and 8 bases from J, the gap between germline ends came to 12 bases. The chain's CDR3 is CASSRTPGTQYF. In DNA, the CDR3 is TGTGCCAGCAGCCGAACGCCGGGCACCCAGTACTTC. Supplemented by reference TRBV5-6 and TRBJ2-5, the full variable domain reads DAGVTQSPTHLIKTRGQQVTLRCSPKSGHDTVSWYQQALGQGPQFIFQYYEEEERQRGNFPDRFSGHQFPNYSSELNVNALLLGDSALYLCASSRTPGTQYFGPGTRLLVL.

This clonotype was found many times. V usage is TRBV18 and J usage is TRBJ1-1; no clear D. Trimming took 2 bases from V and 0 from J, leaving 4 bases between them. Germline V gene data show CDR1 as KGHSH and CDR2 as LQKENI. This CDR3 has 13 residues. The CDR3 coding sequence is TGTGCCAGCTCACCAGCAATGAACACTGAAGCTTTCTTT. Translation gives CASSPAMNTEAFF.

The chain links TRBV5-1 to TRBJ2-5, with 11 bases identical to TRBD2. The CDR3 sequence is 18 residues long. V gave up 2 bases and J gave up 5 bases; unmatched junction bases: 14. Germline V lookup: CDR1 SGHRS, CDR2 YFSETQ. The CDR3 region is CASSFSGPSGRMRETQYF. CDR3 in DNA: TGCGCCAGCAGCTTCTCCGGGCCTAGCGGGAGGATGAGGGAGACCCAGTACTTC.

This clonotype showed up just a few times. This chain links TRBV6-2 or TRBV6-3 with TRBJ1-2; D possibly corresponds to TRBD1 (5 bases). This CDR3 is built from 12 residues. Germline CDR1 and CDR2: MNHEY and SVGEGT. Between the trimmed V and J ends, which lost 5 bases and 6 bases, there was a span of 10 bases. CDR3 sequence reads: CASSNPGNGYTF. Here the CDR3 DNA reads TGTGCCAGCAGTAATCCAGGGAATGGCTACACCTTC.